The T cell receptor (beta chain) described here comes from a study of OX40 agonist ivuxolimab in advanced cancers. The repertoire was sequenced with immunoSEQ multiplex PCR; TCRdb's copy has only in-frame clones and lacks some. The profile shows 50,000 to 65,000 clones, roughly 80% of them singletons. The CDR3 totals 17 residues. Trimming cost V 0 bases and J 1 base, with 17 bases left between them. Germline CDR1 is SGDLS and CDR2 is YYNGEE. The sequences come from CD4+ or CD8+ T cells sorted from blood, collected in a trial of the OX40 agonist ivuxolimab. V and J are TRBV9 and TRBJ2-7; D is perhaps TRBD2 (5 bases). This receptor was obtained from an adult with an advanced solid tumor such as melanoma, head and neck, liver or kidney cancer. The CDR3 DNA reads TGTGCCAGCAGCGTAGGCTCCACACTAGAGAGTTCCTACGAGCAGTACTTC. Translated: CASSVGSTLESSYEQYF.